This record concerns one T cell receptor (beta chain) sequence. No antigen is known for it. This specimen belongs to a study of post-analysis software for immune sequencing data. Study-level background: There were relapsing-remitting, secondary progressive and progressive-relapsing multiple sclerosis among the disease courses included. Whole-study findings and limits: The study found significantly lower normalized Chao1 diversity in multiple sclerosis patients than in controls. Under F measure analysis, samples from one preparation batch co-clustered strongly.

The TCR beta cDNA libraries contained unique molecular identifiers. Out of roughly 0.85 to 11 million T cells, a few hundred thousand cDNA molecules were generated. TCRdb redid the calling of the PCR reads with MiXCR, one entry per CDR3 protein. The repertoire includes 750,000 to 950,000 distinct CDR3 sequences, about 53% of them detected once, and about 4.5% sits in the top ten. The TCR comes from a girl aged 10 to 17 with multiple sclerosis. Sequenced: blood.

CDR3 nucleotides: TGTGCCAGCAGCCCCCACGCGGCGAATACTGAAGCTTTCTTT. Its translation: CASSPHAANTEAFF. This chain connects TRBV7-2 to TRBJ1-1; D is ambiguous. The CDR3 is 14 amino acids. CDR1 SGHTA and CDR2 FQGNSA come from the germline V gene. Trimming cost V 5 bases and J 5 bases, with 15 bases left between them.